This T cell receptor (beta chain) came from a study of metastatic and nonmetastatic thyroid tumors (dated by TCRdb to the early 2020s). Study-wide context: For patients with malignant and with benign thyroid disease, the researchers compared repertoires between peripheral blood samples and tumor or nodule tissue samples.

V loses 6 bases, J loses 8 bases, and the germline ends lie 17 bases apart. CDR1 and CDR2, looked up from the germline V gene, are KGHDR and SFDVKD. The CDR3 goes from the cysteine to the phenylalanine over 14 residues. Of the read, only the CDR3 DNA is kept; its 42 bases are in frame from base 1. Library preparation used PCR. This sample was sequenced with an Illumina HiSeq 4000. The TCR beta-chain CDR3 region of each patient was profiled by high-throughput sequencing. The source study handled its data this way. A classifier to discriminate distant-metastatic papillary thyroid cancer patients was built from CDR3 differences across clinicopathological groups. To measure repertoire diversity the researchers used the Shannon index, while the Morisita-Horn index served to gauge how similar the tumor and blood repertoires were. The public reads were quality trimmed at Q25 with fastp and then assembled into clones with MiXCR by TCRdb, keeping productive beta chains. None of the V and J calls come from the authors' own analysis; TCRdb made them. The sample yields about 25,000 clones; 15% to 20% were counted once. Approximately 4.3% of the sample rests with the top ten.

This clone is medium-sized (0.01 to 0.1%). No cognate antigen has been identified for it. Base qualities are not provided; no much larger clone lies one nucleotide away. Before undergoing thyroid surgery, none of the patients had been given any kind of treatment. Patient clinical samples collected from about 2011 to 2019 were retrospectively analysed using T-cell receptor beta sequencing. Study-wide conclusions, independent of this receptor: TCR beta diversity was reported as significantly higher in malignant tumors than in benign nodules, in both blood and tumor samples.

This chain joins TRBV24-1 to TRBJ2-3; 6 matching bases give a weak D call of TRBD2. The sequencing input was blood. This clonotype was obtained from a male donor with papillary thyroid cancer or a benign thyroid nodule (not recorded which). Some clones in this sample may be carry-over from other donors' samples. The CDR3 in this case is CATSFAATGGTQYF. The nucleotide sequence reads as follows: TGTGCCACCAGTTTCGCGGCGACCGGGGGTACGCAGTATTTT.